This T cell receptor beta chain was retrieved from a study of T cell repertoires in aging, cancer and after chemotherapy (dated by TCRdb to about 2019). Background for the entire study: Donors spanned six age groups from 30 or younger to 70 or older, with at least three individuals per group. Paired pre- and post-chemotherapy samples in the hematological group came from chronic lymphocytic leukemia patients treated with fludarabine- or bendamustine-based regimens. The complete dataset included about 8.8 million TCR reads. Peripheral blood TCR beta repertoires from healthy donors and cancer patients were profiled to examine immunoaging and T cell reconstitution after chemotherapy. A cohort of 200 to 250 cancer patients (around 93 with hematological and some 120 with solid cancers) was assembled, and approximately 95 healthy donors were included as a reference group. Beyond this particular receptor, the publication reports: It was noted by the authors that conclusions about immunological memory after chemotherapy cannot be drawn from the repertoire data. In both cancer cohorts, the median generation probability rose over the chemotherapy interval, which suggests that the repertoire was reconstituted through rebound thymic output. Hematological cancer patients had lymphoid organ infiltration, which may itself impair thymic emigration or peripheral T cell expansion. Significantly lower blood TCR diversity and higher clonality were observed in untreated patients with hematological or solid cancers than in age-matched healthy donors. Declining TCR diversity with age in healthy donors was mainly explained by loss of richness; in cancer patients, loss of evenness also contributed.

As a fraction of the sample, this clonotype is medium-sized (0.01 to 0.1%). This receptor's antigen is unknown. No per-base quality is available; no much larger clone lies one base away. Based on the germline V gene (reference sequence), the CDR1 and CDR2 sequences are DFQATT and SNEGSKA. Here V drops 4 bases and J drops 7 bases, and the junction holds 7 bases not matched to any gene. Including the terminal cysteine and phenylalanine, the CDR3 comprises 14 residues. Left in the record is the CDR3 DNA by itself, 42 bases read in frame from the first base. Rearranged TRB sequences spanning V, D and J segments were amplified by multiplex touch-down PCR using a mixed TRB-A/B primer pool. Illumina adapters and sample indices were attached to the amplicons through two consecutive PCR reactions run with Phusion HS II polymerase. After gel purification with the NucleoSpin Gel and PCR Clean-up kit, the amplicons were checked using Qubit and an Agilent 2100 Bioanalyzer. Libraries were sequenced on an Illumina MiSeq using 600-cycle, single-indexed, paired-end runs. Per the original workflow: Processing of the TRB sequences was carried out with MiXCR versions 2.12 and 3.0.5. Each unique CDR3 nucleotide sequence counted as one clone, and only productive sequences with at least two reads were retained. Shannon diversity, evenness, clonality (one minus evenness), and alpha-parameterized diversity profiles from alpha 0 to 5 were included as repertoire metrics. The IGoR algorithm was used to calculate generation probabilities of clones in the paired pre- and post-chemotherapy samples. Starting from the raw public reads, TCRdb applied fastp trimming at Q25, assembled clones with MiXCR and retained in-frame beta chains. Rows with one shared CDR3 protein collapse into an entry with the most common genes and DNA. Clone size and V and J calls follow TCRdb, not the original study. For this sample there are some 470 distinct CDR3 sequences; about 32% appear just once. The ten biggest clones cover roughly 32% of the sample.

Instead of sorted cells or RNA, genomic DNA extracted from peripheral blood served as the source for amplifying TCR beta rearrangements. This receptor chain uses TRBV20-1 and TRBJ2-2, with TRBD2 identical over 9 junction bases. Sequencing was carried out using blood. The sequence derives from a human donor with a blood cancer. The bases are TGCAGTGCTACCCCTAGCGGGATTGGCGGGGAGCTGTTTTTT. Translation gives CSATPSGIGGELFF.